A selection of T cell receptor beta chains follows, all from one sample in a study of shared clonotypes between healthy human individuals. The assay was immunoSEQ multiplex PCR, and TCRdb's table has in-frame clones only and misses some. The sample contains approximately 100,000 clones, 68% of which appear only once. The sample consisted of memory CD8+ T cells sorted from blood. The receptors originated from a woman in her twenties or thirties in good health. The CDR3 runs from the conserved cysteine through the conserved F or W. The D gene is left open where the match is weak. Clone size is stated in some rows and not others, as once, few, many or a class when expanded.

D: -; length: 18; V: TRBV5-6; size: -; J: TRBJ2-1; CDR3: CASSFGQWAASSYNEQFF; DNA: TGTGCCAGCAGCTTCGGTCAGTGGGCAGCGAGCTCCTACAATGAGCAGTTCTTC
D: -; length: 13; V: TRBV19; size: few; J: TRBJ2-1; CDR3: CASSIWGPDEQFF; DNA: TGTGCCAGTAGTATCTGGGGGCCGGATGAGCAGTTCTTC
D: TRBD2; length: 17; V: TRBV5-6; size: -; J: TRBJ2-3; CDR3: CASSYPGLAGGPDTQYF; DNA: TGTGCCAGCAGCTATCCGGGACTAGCGGGAGGCCCAGATACGCAGTATTTT
D: -; length: 16; V: TRBV27; size: -; J: TRBJ1-4; CDR3: CASRVSISHSNEKLFF; DNA: TGTGCCAGCAGAGTTTCCATTTCTCATTCTAATGAAAAACTGTTTTTT
D: -; length: 10; V: TRBV20-1; size: -; J: TRBJ2-1; CDR3: CSARPNEQFF; DNA: TGCAGTGCTAGACCTAATGAGCAGTTCTTC
D: -; length: 17; V: TRBV4-2; size: -; J: TRBJ2-7; CDR3: CASSLRSGGRLAYEQYF; DNA: TGTGCCAGCAGCCTAAGATCGGGCGGCAGACTAGCCTACGAGCAGTACTTC
D: TRBD1; length: 14; V: TRBV6-1; size: -; J: TRBJ1-1; CDR3: CASIRQGRNTEAFF; DNA: TGTGCCAGCATTCGACAGGGAAGGAACACTGAAGCTTTCTTT
D: TRBD2; length: 17; V: TRBV29-1; size: -; J: TRBJ2-3; CDR3: CSVDELAGGPMADTQYF; DNA: TGCAGCGTTGATGAGCTAGCGGGAGGGCCTATGGCAGATACGCAGTATTTT
D: -; length: 15; V: TRBV9; size: -; J: TRBJ2-3; CDR3: CASSVGGWGTDTQYF; DNA: TGTGCCAGCAGCGTAGGGGGTTGGGGCACAGATACGCAGTATTTT
D: TRBD1; length: 16; V: TRBV23-1; size: -; J: TRBJ2-6; CDR3: CASSPRQGTGANVLTF; DNA: TGCGCCAGCAGTCCTAGACAGGGGACTGGGGCCAACGTCCTGACTTTC
D: TRBD2; length: 17; V: TRBV18; size: -; J: TRBJ2-2; CDR3: CASSPGVAGAWTGELFF; DNA: TGTGCCAGCTCACCGGGGGTAGCGGGAGCCTGGACCGGGGAGCTGTTTTTT
D: -; length: 13; V: TRBV9; size: -; J: TRBJ2-7; CDR3: CASSVGGSYEQYF; DNA: TGTGCCAGCAGCGTAGGGGGGTCCTACGAGCAGTACTTC
D: TRBD2; length: 14; V: TRBV7-9; size: many; J: TRBJ2-3; CDR3: CASTAGLAAYVGYF; DNA: TGTGCCAGCACAGCGGGGCTAGCGGCCTACGTGGGGTATTTT
D: TRBD2; length: 19; V: TRBV14; size: -; J: TRBJ2-5; CDR3: CASSQDVLGLAGGEETQYF; DNA: TGTGCCAGCAGCCAAGACGTCCTCGGACTAGCGGGAGGAGAAGAGACCCAGTACTTC
D: TRBD2; length: 14; V: TRBV19; size: -; J: TRBJ2-3; CDR3: CASRTSGSTDTQYF; DNA: TGTGCCAGTCGGACTAGCGGGAGCACAGATACGCAGTATTTT
D: -; length: 15; V: TRBV11-2; size: -; J: TRBJ2-7; CDR3: CASSFGLSGAYEQYF; DNA: TGTGCCAGCAGCTTCGGACTAAGTGGTGCCTACGAGCAGTACTTC
D: TRBD2; length: 14; V: TRBV28; size: -; J: TRBJ2-1; CDR3: CASSSGAGGDEQFF; DNA: TGTGCCAGCAGTTCCGGGGCGGGAGGTGATGAGCAGTTCTTC
D: -; length: 13; V: TRBV5-1; size: few; J: TRBJ2-2; CDR3: CASSLTDTGELFF; DNA: TGCGCCAGCAGCTTGACAGACACCGGGGAGCTGTTTTTT
D: -; length: 16; V: TRBV7-6; size: many; J: TRBJ1-2; CDR3: CASSLEPGDAYYGYTF; DNA: TGTGCCAGCAGCTTAGAGCCCGGCGACGCCTACTATGGCTACACCTTC
D: -; length: 13; V: TRBV30; size: -; J: TRBJ2-3; CDR3: CAWSGGSTDTQYF; DNA: TGTGCCTGGAGCGGCGGGAGCACAGATACGCAGTATTTT
D: -; length: 18; V: TRBV28; size: -; J: TRBJ2-7; CDR3: CASSQIPAITETSREQYF; DNA: TGTGCCAGCAGTCAAATCCCCGCTATCACCGAAACCTCACGGGAGCAGTACTTC
D: TRBD2; length: 15; V: TRBV6-1; size: -; J: TRBJ2-5; CDR3: CASSGLAGGPETQYF; DNA: TGTGCCAGCAGTGGACTAGCGGGAGGGCCAGAGACCCAGTACTTC
D: -; length: 15; V: TRBV2; size: -; J: TRBJ2-1; CDR3: CASSPPGSGLREQFF; DNA: TGTGCCAGCAGCCCCCCGGGGTCGGGGCTGAGGGAGCAGTTCTTC
D: -; length: 14; V: TRBV5-1; size: -; J: TRBJ1-3; CDR3: CASRVEVSGNTIYF; DNA: TGCGCCAGCCGGGTGGAGGTCTCTGGAAACACCATATATTTT
D: -; length: 15; V: TRBV6-6; size: -; J: TRBJ1-5; CDR3: CASSYAQGFDQPQHF; DNA: TGTGCCAGCAGTTACGCGCAGGGTTTCGATCAGCCCCAGCATTTT
D: -; length: 18; V: TRBV12-5; size: -; J: TRBJ2-3; CDR3: CASGWGGFGVQPGDTQYF; DNA: TGTGCTAGTGGTTGGGGCGGGTTTGGCGTCCAGCCGGGGGATACGCAGTATTTT
D: TRBD2; length: 16; V: TRBV7-2; size: -; J: TRBJ2-3; CDR3: CASSSMTSGRADTQYF; DNA: TGTGCCAGCAGCTCGATGACTAGCGGGAGGGCAGATACGCAGTATTTT
D: -; length: 13; V: TRBV7-8; size: -; J: TRBJ2-7; CDR3: CASRWDSSYEQYF; DNA: TGTGCCAGCAGATGGGATTCCTCCTACGAGCAGTACTTC
D: TRBD2; length: 15; V: TRBV19; size: -; J: TRBJ2-1; CDR3: CASSIGGRPYNEQFF; DNA: TGTGCCAGTAGTATAGGCGGGAGACCCTACAATGAGCAGTTCTTC
D: TRBD2; length: 13; V: TRBV19; size: once; J: TRBJ2-7; CDR3: CASSGYLAGEQYF; DNA: TGTGCCAGTAGTGGATACCTAGCGGGAGAGCAGTACTTC
D: -; length: 13; V: TRBV15; size: few; J: TRBJ1-1; CDR3: CATQGFTNTEAFF; DNA: TGTGCCACCCAGGGTTTCACGAACACTGAAGCTTTCTTT
D: -; length: 16; V: TRBV30; size: -; J: TRBJ2-5; CDR3: CAWSIGQVGEAETQYF; DNA: TGTGCCTGGAGTATCGGGCAGGTGGGAGAGGCGGAGACCCAGTACTTC
D: -; length: 12; V: TRBV7-6; size: few; J: TRBJ2-7; CDR3: CASSKRGGEQYF; DNA: TGTGCCAGCAGCAAAAGGGGTGGCGAGCAGTACTTC
D: -; length: 13; V: TRBV6-6; size: once; J: TRBJ1-1; CDR3: CASSDSMNTEAFF; DNA: TGTGCCAGCAGTGACAGCATGAACACTGAAGCTTTCTTT
D: TRBD2; length: 15; V: TRBV7-8; size: few; J: TRBJ2-1; CDR3: CASSLVISGVDEQFF; DNA: TGTGCCAGCAGCTTAGTGATTAGCGGGGTGGATGAGCAGTTCTTC
D: -; length: 13; V: TRBV19; size: -; J: TRBJ2-1; CDR3: CASSMLRADEQFF; DNA: TGTGCCAGTAGTATGCTCCGTGCGGATGAGCAGTTCTTC
D: TRBD2; length: 15; V: TRBV28; size: -; J: TRBJ2-2; CDR3: CASTHGGVETGELFF; DNA: TGTGCCAGCACCCACGGGGGGGTCGAAACCGGGGAGCTGTTTTTT
D: TRBD1; length: 15; V: TRBV6-5; size: -; J: TRBJ2-2; CDR3: CASSYRGLDTGELFF; DNA: TGTGCCAGCAGTTACAGGGGGCTCGACACCGGGGAGCTGTTTTTT
D: -; length: 14; V: TRBV6-4; size: -; J: TRBJ1-1; CDR3: CASSVSGGNTEAFF; DNA: TGTGCCAGCAGTGTCTCGGGTGGAAACACTGAAGCTTTCTTT
D: TRBD2; length: 15; V: TRBV5-1; size: -; J: TRBJ2-7; CDR3: CASSLERGGRAEQYF; DNA: TGCGCCAGCAGCTTGGAAAGGGGCGGGAGGGCCGAGCAGTACTTC
D: TRBD1; length: 14; V: TRBV29-1; size: -; J: TRBJ2-1; CDR3: CSVEGTGDGNEQFF; DNA: TGCAGCGTTGAGGGGACAGGGGATGGCAATGAGCAGTTCTTC
D: -; length: 14; V: TRBV5-1; size: few; J: TRBJ2-3; CDR3: CASAGRGLTDTQYF; DNA: TGCGCCAGCGCAGGGAGAGGGCTCACAGATACGCAGTATTTT
D: TRBD2; length: 17; V: TRBV7-8; size: few; J: TRBJ2-3; CDR3: CASSSHYSSGRTDTQYF; DNA: TGTGCCAGCAGCTCGCACTATTCTAGCGGGAGAACAGATACGCAGTATTTT
D: -; length: 14; V: TRBV28; size: -; J: TRBJ2-7; CDR3: CASSFRLTVYEQYF; DNA: TGTGCCAGCAGTTTTCGCCTTACCGTGTACGAGCAGTACTTC
D: -; length: 15; V: TRBV27; size: -; J: TRBJ1-4; CDR3: CASSLSAGAGTKLFF; DNA: TGTGCCAGCAGTTTATCTGCCGGGGCGGGTACAAAACTGTTTTTT
D: -; length: 15; V: TRBV11-2; size: -; J: TRBJ2-3; CDR3: CASSLVQASTDTQYF; DNA: TGTGCCAGCAGCTTAGTCCAGGCCTCCACAGATACGCAGTATTTT
D: -; length: 14; V: TRBV6-6; size: -; J: TRBJ1-4; CDR3: CASSFPQMDEKLFF; DNA: TGTGCCAGCAGTTTCCCCCAGATGGACGAAAAACTGTTTTTT
D: -; length: 16; V: TRBV5-1; size: -; J: TRBJ2-1; CDR3: CASSILFGGPYNEQFF; DNA: TGCGCCAGCAGCATCCTCTTTGGCGGCCCCTACAATGAGCAGTTCTTC
D: -; length: 13; V: TRBV19; size: -; J: TRBJ1-1; CDR3: CASNSRRGAEAFF; DNA: TGTGCCAGTAACAGCCGCCGGGGGGCTGAAGCTTTCTTT
D: -; length: 13; V: TRBV18; size: -; J: TRBJ2-2; CDR3: CASSPRDTGELFF; DNA: TGTGCCAGCTCACCCCGGGACACCGGGGAGCTGTTTTTT
D: TRBD2; length: 15; V: TRBV4-2; size: once; J: TRBJ2-7; CDR3: CASSQGLANNYEQYF; DNA: TGTGCCAGCAGCCAAGGACTAGCGAATAACTACGAGCAGTACTTC
D: -; length: 13; V: TRBV9; size: -; J: TRBJ2-7; CDR3: CASSAQQGLEQYF; DNA: TGTGCCAGCAGCGCACAACAGGGTCTGGAACAGTACTTC
D: TRBD2; length: 14; V: TRBV7-9; size: -; J: TRBJ2-3; CDR3: CASSLFGGVDTQYF; DNA: TGTGCCAGCAGCTTATTTGGGGGGGTAGATACGCAGTATTTT
D: -; length: 13; V: TRBV13; size: -; J: TRBJ2-7; CDR3: CASSLRTNYEQYF; DNA: TGTGCCAGCAGCCTCAGGACCAACTACGAGCAGTACTTC
D: TRBD1; length: 13; V: TRBV5-1; size: -; J: TRBJ2-7; CDR3: CASSFTGDGEQYF; DNA: TGCGCCAGCAGCTTCACAGGGGATGGCGAGCAGTACTTC
D: -; length: 14; V: TRBV27; size: -; J: TRBJ2-7; CDR3: CASSSRPDGWEQYF; DNA: TGTGCCAGCAGTTCCCGGCCGGACGGATGGGAGCAGTACTTC
D: TRBD2; length: 15; V: TRBV5-1; size: -; J: TRBJ2-3; CDR3: CASSYSGRYTDTQYF; DNA: TGCGCCAGCAGCTACAGCGGGAGGTACACAGATACGCAGTATTTT